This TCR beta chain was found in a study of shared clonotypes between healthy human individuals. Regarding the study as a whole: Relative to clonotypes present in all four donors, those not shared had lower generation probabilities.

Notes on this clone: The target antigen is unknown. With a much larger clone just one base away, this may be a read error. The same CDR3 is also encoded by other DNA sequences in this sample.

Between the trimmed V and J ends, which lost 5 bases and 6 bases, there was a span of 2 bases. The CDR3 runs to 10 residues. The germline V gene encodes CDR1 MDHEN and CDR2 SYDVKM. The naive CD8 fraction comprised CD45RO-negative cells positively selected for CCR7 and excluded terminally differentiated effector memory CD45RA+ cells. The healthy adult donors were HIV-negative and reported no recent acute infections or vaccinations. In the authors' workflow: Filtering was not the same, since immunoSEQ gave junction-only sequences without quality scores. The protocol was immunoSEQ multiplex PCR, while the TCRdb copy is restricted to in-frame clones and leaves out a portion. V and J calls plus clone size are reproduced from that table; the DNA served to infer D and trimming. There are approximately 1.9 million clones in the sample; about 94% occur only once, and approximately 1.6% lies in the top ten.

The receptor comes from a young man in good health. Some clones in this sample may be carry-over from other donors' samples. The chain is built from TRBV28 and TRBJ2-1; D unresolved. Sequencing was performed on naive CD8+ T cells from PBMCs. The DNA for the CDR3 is TGTGCCAGCAGTCTCAATGAGCAGTTCTTC. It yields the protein CASSLNEQFF.